The 27 T cell receptor beta chains reported below all come from one sample, sequenced in a study of shared T cell receptors in the human thymus. Some clones are missing from TCRdb's copy, which holds only in-frame ones; the method was immunoSEQ multiplex PCR. The top ten clones hold more than 0.01% of a sample with 500,000 to 550,000 clones, approximately 80% of them seen once. This sample was also put to use in a study of human thymus T cells.

The source material was thymocytes. These receptors came from a boy less than two years old with a congenital heart defect.

V and J are TRBV7-2 and TRBJ2-5, with 7 bases matching TRBD1. This CDR3 spans 16 amino acids. Trimming cost V 4 bases and J 3 bases; bases outside gene matches: 11. Germline CDR1 SGHTA, CDR2 FQGNSA. DNA for the CDR3: TGTGCCAGCAGCTCTTATCCACAGGGGCGAGAAGAGACCCAGTACTTC. It translates to CASSSYPQGREETQYF.

The rearrangement uses TRBV19 and TRBJ1-2; D may be TRBD1 (6 bases). Germline V gives CDR1 LNHDA, CDR2 SQIVND (reference sequence). This CDR3 comprises 12 residues. Trimming shortened V by 4 bases and J by 5 bases, and 8 bases separated the two germline ends. The DNA of the CDR3 is TGTGCCAGTAGTAGGACAGAGTATGGCTACACCTTC. The encoded protein is CASSRTEYGYTF.

The J gene is TRBJ2-7, the V gene TRBV11-3, with D possibly being TRBD2 (6 bases). V was cut by 5 bases and J by 5 bases, with 19 bases left in between. This CDR3 is built from 15 residues. Germline assignment: CDR1 SGHNT and CDR2 YENEEA. This CDR3 reads CASSQDRTTEHEQYF. The CDR3 DNA reads TGTGCCAGCAGCCAGGACCGGACTACAGAACACGAGCAGTACTTC.

The chain is built from TRBV5-1 and TRBJ2-7; a weak D match, TRBD2 (5 bases). Between the trimmed V and J ends, which lost 2 bases and 5 bases, there was a span of 17 bases. The CDR3 is made up of 15 amino acids. In germline, CDR1 is SGHRS, CDR2 YFSETQ. The CDR3 loop is CASSFCLAVRNEQYF. The CDR3, as DNA: TGCGCCAGCAGCTTTTGCCTAGCAGTTCGGAACGAGCAGTACTTC.

This clone showed up just a few times. The rearrangement uses TRBV10-1 and TRBJ2-2; 11 bases are a match to TRBD2. After removal of 3 bases from V and 1 base from J, the junction contained 4 bases not matched to a gene. Germline V gene data show CDR1 as WNHNN and CDR2 as SYGVQD (reference sequence). The CDR3 is 17 amino acids. The CDR3 protein is CASSDPGLAGNTGELFF. CDR3 nucleotides: TGCGCCAGCAGTGATCCCGGACTAGCGGGGAACACCGGGGAGCTGTTTTTT.

The gene calls are TRBV5-1 and TRBJ2-7; D uncertain. Germline CDR1 reads SGHRS; CDR2 reads YFSETQ. The CDR3 is made up of 15 amino acids. Trimming stripped 0 bases from V and 7 bases from J, with 17 bases between. CDR3 loop: CASSLEAGPPKEQYF. CDR3 nucleotide sequence: TGCGCCAGCAGCTTGGAAGCAGGCCCCCCCAAAGAGCAGTACTTC. The variable domain in full, completed from reference TRBV5-1 and TRBJ2-7, reads KAGVTQTPRYLIKTRGQQVTLSCSPISGHRSVSWYQQTPGQGLQFLFEYFSETQRNKGNFPGRFSGRQFSNSRSEMNVSTLELGDSALYLCASSLEAGPPKEQYFGPGTRLTVT.

The chain is built from TRBV6-5 and TRBJ1-4; D ambiguous. The V and J ends lost 2 bases and 8 bases respectively, with 12 bases between them. This CDR3 comprises 14 residues. Germline CDR1 and CDR2: MNHEY and SVGAGI. The CDR3 loop reads CASSYREALEKLFF. Written as DNA, the CDR3 is TGTGCCAGCAGTTACCGGGAAGCTTTGGAAAAACTGTTTTTT.

V is TRBV5-1 and J is TRBJ2-5; TRBD2 aligns across 11 bases. The CDR3 contains 17 residues. V shed 0 bases, J shed 1 base, and the junction held 5 bases outside the gene matches. CDR1 is SGHRS, CDR2 YFSETQ, per germline. In DNA, the CDR3 is TGCGCCAGCAGCTTGGCCACTAGCGGGAGAAGCCAAGAGACCCAGTACTTC. Its protein is CASSLATSGRSQETQYF.

This chain uses TRBV27 with TRBJ1-3, with TRBD1 matching 7 bases. This CDR3 contains 15 residues. CDR1 is MNHEY and CDR2 is SMNVEV in the germline V gene (reference sequence). The ends lost 6 bases at V and 2 bases at J; junction bases unmatched: 7. In DNA, the CDR3 is TGTGCCAGCAGCGCACAGGGGTTACCTGGAAACACCATATATTTT. Translating it yields CASSAQGLPGNTIYF.

The chain couples TRBV6-4 to TRBJ1-5, with 7 bases that match TRBD1. The CDR3 is made up of 16 amino acids. From germline, CDR1 is MRHNA and CDR2 SNTAGT. With V trimmed by 5 bases and J by 0 bases, 7 bases remained unmatched. DNA for the CDR3: TGTGCCAGCAGTTACCCGCGGACAGGTAGCAATCAGCCCCAGCATTTT. Protein sequence: CASSYPRTGSNQPQHF.

This clone was seen only a few times. The rearrangement links TRBV4-2 to TRBJ2-7, with 9 bases fitting TRBD2. The CDR3 spans 16 residues. Germline CDR1 LGHNA, CDR2 YNFKEQ. V lost 3 bases to trimming and J lost 0 bases; unmatched junction nucleotides: 6. The CDR3 sequence is CASSQRTSENSYEQYF. For the CDR3, the DNA is TGTGCCAGCAGCCAGAGGACTAGCGAGAACTCCTACGAGCAGTACTTC.

This clone occurred once. The genes are TRBV7-9 and TRBJ2-7, with TRBD1 as a possible D gene (5 bases). V dropped 5 bases and J dropped 4 bases, with 15 bases sitting between them. The CDR3 runs to 14 residues. In germline, CDR1 is SEHNR, CDR2 FQNEAQ (reference sequence). The CDR3 region is CASSPGHEAYEQYF. CDR3 sequence (DNA): TGTGCCAGCAGCCCAGGACATGAAGCGTACGAGCAGTACTTC.

V gene TRBV9 combines with J gene TRBJ2-1; 10 bases fit TRBD2. J gave up 7 bases and V 0 bases, and 7 bases lay outside the gene matches. Germline CDR1 SGDLS, CDR2 YYNGEE. The CDR3 loop spans 16 amino acids. CDR3 residues: CASSVELAGGKNEQFF. In DNA form, the CDR3 reads TGTGCCAGCAGCGTAGAATTAGCGGGAGGAAAAAATGAGCAGTTCTTC.

This clone was seen a few times. The chain has TRBV27 and TRBJ2-1; 7 bases are a match to TRBD1. This CDR3 region has 14 residues. Germline V CDR1 and CDR2: MNHEY, SMNVEV (reference sequence). Unmatched junction bases numbered 14, after V lost 10 bases and J lost 8 bases. This chain's CDR3 is CATRQGSLLDEQFF. The CDR3 bases are TGTGCCACCCGACAGGGAAGTCTCCTGGATGAGCAGTTCTTC.

The chain employs TRBV6-1 and TRBJ1-1; 11 bases line up with TRBD1. Per germline, CDR1 MNHNS and CDR2 SASEGT. There are 15 residues in the CDR3. V gave up 5 bases and J gave up 8 bases; unmatched junction bases: 10. The CDR3 sequence: CASSPWTGGASEAFF. The CDR3 nucleotides read TGTGCCAGCAGTCCTTGGACAGGGGGCGCTTCAGAAGCTTTCTTT.

This clone was counted only a few times. The DNA of the CDR3 is TGTGCCAGCAGCTTAGCGGCAAGGGGTTCTGGAAACACCATATATTTT. Its translation is CASSLAARGSGNTIYF. This sequence joins TRBV7-6 and TRBJ1-3; a weak D match, TRBD1 (5 bases). The length of the CDR3 is 16 residues. V was pared by 0 bases and J by 1 base, with 10 bases between. Germline V lookup: CDR1 SGHVS, CDR2 FNYEAQ.

This chain connects TRBV27 to TRBJ2-3; TRBD1 matches at 9 bases. The V segment lost 7 bases and the J segment 0 bases; nucleotides outside the gene matches: 11. Germline assignment: CDR1 MNHEY and CDR2 SMNVEV (reference sequence). The CDR3 is 17 amino acids. The CDR3 coding sequence is TGTGCCAGCACCGACCACGCGGGACAGGGTAGCACAGATACGCAGTATTTT. Translation gives CASTDHAGQGSTDTQYF.

J is TRBJ2-7 and V is TRBV5-4, with TRBD2 as a possible D gene (5 bases). From germline, CDR1 is SGHNT and CDR2 YYREEE (reference sequence). The CDR3 has 12 amino acids. V was trimmed by 3 bases and J by 3 bases, leaving 7 bases between them. CDR3 region: CASSSDYYEQYF. The CDR3 nucleotides read TGTGCCAGCAGCTCCGACTACTACGAGCAGTACTTC.

The chain carries TRBV27 and TRBJ1-2; 8 bases agree with TRBD1. Germline loops: CDR1 MNHEY, CDR2 SMNVEV (reference sequence). With V trimmed by 4 bases and J by 5 bases, 6 bases remained unmatched. The CDR3 contains 14 residues. CDR3 sequence reads: CASSWDRRGYGYTF. CDR3 DNA sequence: TGTGCCAGCAGTTGGGACAGGCGGGGGTATGGCTACACCTTC.

The genes are TRBV2 and TRBJ2-4; possibly TRBD1 for D (5 bases). CDR3 length: 15 amino acids. Trimming pared 5 bases from V and 1 base from J, leaving 12 bases between. Looked up from germline, CDR1 is SNHLY and CDR2 is FYNNEI. DNA for the CDR3: TGTGCCAGCAGTCAAGTCCCAGGGGCCAAAAACATTCAGTACTTC. It encodes CASSQVPGAKNIQYF.

The gene calls are TRBV15 and TRBJ2-7; 7 nucleotides align to TRBD1. The CDR3 extends over 16 amino acids. Germline lookup yields CDR1 LNHNV and CDR2 YYDKDF (reference sequence). V lost 0 bases to trimming and J lost 3 bases; unmatched junction nucleotides: 8. This CDR3 reads CATSRDGETGYYEQYF. The CDR3 DNA reads as TGTGCCACCAGCAGAGATGGAGAGACAGGGTACTACGAGCAGTACTTC.

The V call is TRBV6-1, the J call TRBJ2-7; 10 bases line up with TRBD1. Germline trimming cut 3 bases from V and 4 bases from J; bases unmatched to any gene: 12. CDR1 is MNHNS and CDR2 is SASEGT in the germline V gene. This CDR3 contains 17 residues. The CDR3 is CASSEGQGSIQAYEQYF. In nucleotides, the CDR3 is TGTGCCAGCAGTGAGGGACAGGGGAGTATCCAAGCGTACGAGCAGTACTTC.

V usage is TRBV6-7 and J usage is TRBJ2-7; D is undetermined. TRBV6-7 is given ORF status, its function remaining uncertain. V lost 6 bases and J lost 3, with 18 bases in between. This CDR3 spans 15 amino acids. Written as DNA, the CDR3 is TGTGCCAGCAGCCCAACGTACCGGGTGAGCTACGAGCAGTACTTC. Translation gives CASSPTYRVSYEQYF.

In its sample, this clone was seen once. The rearrangement joins TRBV27 to TRBJ2-7; TRBD1 matches at 10 bases. The germline CDR1 and CDR2 sequences are MNHEY and SMNVEV (reference sequence). This CDR3 has 17 amino acids. Trimming took 1 base from V and 2 from J; bases not matched to a gene: 8. CDR3 DNA: TGTGCCAGCAGTTTATGTGGGCCGGGACAGGGGACCTACGAGCAGTACTTC. The encoded protein is CASSLCGPGQGTYEQYF.

The chain couples TRBV4-3 to TRBJ2-1; D is ambiguous. The ends were cut back, 0 bases at V and 7 bases at J, with 16 bases in the middle. Per the germline V gene, CDR1 is LGHNA and CDR2 is YSLEER. CDR3 length: 16 residues. CDR3: CASSQDTEKWRNEQFF. The CDR3 DNA follows: TGCGCCAGCAGCCAAGATACTGAGAAGTGGCGGAATGAGCAGTTCTTC.

This chain connects TRBV7-9 to TRBJ2-1, with a possible D match to TRBD2 (5 bases). The CDR3 loop spans 14 amino acids. Trimming took 6 bases from V and 0 from J, leaving 9 bases between them. Germline assignment: CDR1 SEHNR and CDR2 FQNEAQ (reference sequence). The CDR3 sequence: CASSTGSSYNEQFF. The CDR3 DNA reads as TGTGCCAGCAGTACGGGGAGCTCCTACAATGAGCAGTTCTTC. The complete variable domain, with remaining parts taken from reference TRBV7-9 and TRBJ2-1, reads DTGVSQNPRHKITKRGQNVTFRCDPISEHNRLYWYRQTLGQGPEFLTYFQNEAQLEKSRLLSDRFSAERPKGSFSTLEIQRTEQGDSAMYLCASSTGSSYNEQFFGPGTRLTVL.

In its sample, this clone was seen a few times. The J gene is TRBJ2-6, the V gene TRBV5-4; D may be TRBD1 (5 bases). Per the germline V gene, CDR1 is SGHNT and CDR2 is YYREEE (reference sequence). V lost 4 bases and J lost 3, with 14 bases in between. This CDR3 contains 16 residues. The CDR3 loop reads CASSKPKGIGANVLTF. The CDR3 nucleotides are TGTGCCAGCAGCAAGCCCAAGGGGATTGGGGCCAACGTCCTGACTTTC.